Below are 25 T cell receptor beta chains sequenced from a single sample in a study of identical twins. TCRdb redid the calling of the 5' RACE reads with MiXCR, one entry per CDR3 protein. The sample consists of about 810,000 distinct CDR3 sequences, 10% to 15% of them appearing once. These sequences were also reported in another study, on yellow fever vaccine responses in identical twins.

The sequencing input was PBMCs. These receptors were collected from a young woman in good health.

This clonotype came up a few times. The CDR3, as DNA: TGCGCCAGCAGCGGGCTAGCGGGGGAGAATGAGCAGTTCTTC. It specifies CASSGLAGENEQFF. The chain carries TRBV5-1 and TRBJ2-1, with 10 bases that match TRBD2. This CDR3 contains 14 residues. The V gene end was trimmed by 4 bases and the J gene end by 7 bases; junction bases not matched to a gene: 5. The germline V gene encodes CDR1 SGHRS and CDR2 YFSETQ.

The chain uses TRBV10-2 and TRBJ2-1, with D hard to call. CDR1 is WSHSY, CDR2 SAAADI, per germline. The CDR3 length is 14 residues. V lost 8 bases and J 0 bases, leaving 11 bases between the germline ends. The CDR3 sequence: CASLGQDSYNEQFF. The CDR3 DNA is TGCGCCAGCCTCGGGCAGGACTCCTACAATGAGCAGTTCTTC.

There are a few counts of this clonotype. This chain joins TRBV29-1 and TRBJ2-1, with D perhaps matching TRBD1 (7 bases). Trimming pared 1 base from V and 0 bases from J, leaving 13 bases between. The germline V gene has CDR1 SQVTM and CDR2 ANQGSEA. The CDR3 length is 16 residues. The CDR3: CSVEAHRGLSYNEQFF. CDR3 nucleotides: TGCAGCGTTGAAGCCCACAGGGGACTCTCCTACAATGAGCAGTTCTTC.

This clonotype was counted a few times. The J gene is TRBJ2-7, the V gene TRBV5-6; no reliable D call. Trimming took off 2 bases at V and 0 bases at J, with 9 bases between the two ends. Germline V gene lookup returns CDR1 SGHDT and CDR2 YYEEEE. The CDR3 has 14 residues. CDR3 amino acids: CASSFLSSSYEQYF. In DNA, the CDR3 is TGTGCCAGCAGCTTCTTATCGAGCTCCTACGAGCAGTACTTC.

This clonotype has a count of ten or more. CDR3 loop: CASRVGRGITEAFF. The CDR3 region has the DNA TGTGCCAGCCGCGTGGGCAGGGGTATCACTGAAGCTTTCTTT. The chain carries TRBV12-3 or TRBV12-4 and TRBJ1-1, with D possibly being TRBD1 (6 bases). The V gene lost 8 bases and the J gene lost 4 bases, with 17 bases spanning the gap. This CDR3 is built from 14 residues.

The chain links TRBV5-1 to TRBJ2-1; D remains unclear. Trimming cost V 0 bases and J 6 bases, with 10 bases left between them. This CDR3 contains 14 residues. Germline loops: CDR1 SGHRS, CDR2 YFSETQ. Here the CDR3 reads CASSLAGDVNEQFF. CDR3 nucleotide sequence: TGCGCCAGCAGCTTGGCCGGCGACGTCAATGAGCAGTTCTTC. Combining the CDR3 with reference TRBV5-1 and TRBJ2-1 gives the whole variable domain KAGVTQTPRYLIKTRGQQVTLSCSPISGHRSVSWYQQTPGQGLQFLFEYFSETQRNKGNFPGRFSGRQFSNSRSEMNVSTLELGDSALYLCASSLAGDVNEQFFGPGTRLTVL.

The rearrangement links TRBV12-3 or TRBV12-4 to TRBJ2-1; no clear D. V was trimmed by 5 bases and J by 0 bases, leaving 23 bases between them. This CDR3 has 19 amino acids. The CDR3 region is CASSPQPVGWKSSYNEQFF. The CDR3 bases are TGTGCCAGCAGTCCACAACCTGTGGGCTGGAAAAGCTCCTACAATGAGCAGTTCTTC.

CDR3: CASSLSGQPKETQYF. The CDR3 nucleotides are TGTGCCAGCAGTTTATCGGGACAGCCAAAAGAGACCCAGTACTTC. The rearrangement links TRBV12-3 or TRBV12-4 to TRBJ2-5; 7 bases are a match to TRBD1. V shed 2 bases and J 3 bases; nucleotides not matched to a gene: 6. The CDR3 runs 15 residues.

In its sample, this clonotype was seen a few times. The chain joins TRBV12-3 or TRBV12-4 to TRBJ1-1; possibly TRBD1 for D (6 bases). V was shortened by 6 bases and J by 2 bases, with 13 bases between the two germline ends. The CDR3 contains 14 residues. The CDR3 protein is CASRVPGQNTEAFF. The CDR3 nucleotides read TGTGCCAGCAGGGTCCCGGGACAAAACACTGAAGCTTTCTTT.

This rearrangement joins TRBV5-4 to TRBJ2-1; 7 nucleotides line up with TRBD2. Trimming removed 5 bases from V and 6 bases from J; junction bases left unmatched: 11. CDR1 is SGHNT, CDR2 YYREEE, per germline (reference sequence). The CDR3 has 15 residues. The CDR3 here is CASRGPGTIFNEQFF. In DNA form, the CDR3 reads TGTGCCAGCAGGGGCCCAGGGACTATTTTCAATGAGCAGTTCTTC.

The chain has TRBV7-9 and TRBJ2-7, with no clear D. Trimming left V 2 bases short and J 4 bases short, with 18 bases between. Germline V gene data show CDR1 as SEHNR and CDR2 as FQNEAQ (reference sequence). The CDR3 has 16 amino acids. The CDR3 region is CASSLSLSRTPYEQYF. CDR3 DNA: TGTGCCAGCAGCTTATCTCTAAGCCGGACCCCTTACGAGCAGTACTTC.

This clonotype was observed a handful of times. The chain is built from TRBV7-7 and TRBJ2-3; 9 bases agree with TRBD2. The CDR3 covers 15 residues. Germline V CDR1 and CDR2: SSHAT, FNYEAQ (reference sequence). V was clipped by 5 bases and J by 5 bases; unmatched bases: 8. The DNA of the CDR3 is TGTGCCAGCAGCAGAGCGCGGGGGGGCCTAGATACGCAGTATTTT. As protein: CASSRARGGLDTQYF.

This clonotype has at least ten counts. The chain is built from TRBV12-3 or TRBV12-4 and TRBJ1-6; D uncertain. The CDR3 length is 14 residues. V was trimmed by 9 bases and J by 7 bases, leaving 16 bases between them. DNA for the CDR3: TGTGCCAGACCCGTGGGTTCGGAAAATTCACCCCTCCACTTT. Amino acid sequence: CARPVGSENSPLHF.

This clonotype has at least ten counts. The CDR3: CASSYTGDGGEKLFF. The CDR3 DNA follows: TGTGCCAGCAGTTATACAGGGGATGGAGGAGAAAAACTGTTTTTT. The chain is built from TRBV12-3 or TRBV12-4 and TRBJ1-4; 7 bases align to TRBD1. With 4 bases clipped from V and 8 bases from J, the junction kept 10 bases outside the gene matches. This CDR3 spans 15 amino acids.

The chain combines TRBV10-3 with TRBJ2-2, with no clear D. V dropped 2 bases and J dropped 6 bases, with 10 bases sitting between them. This CDR3 region has 14 residues. The germline gives CDR1 ENHRY, CDR2 SYGVKD. DNA of the CDR3: TGTGCCATCAGTGAGAGGCTAGTAGCCGGGGAGCTGTTTTTT. This gives the protein CAISERLVAGELFF.

There are a few counts of this clonotype. The J gene is TRBJ2-6, the V gene TRBV4-3, with 9 positions matching TRBD1. The junction had 20 bases not matched to a gene; V was cut back by 0 bases and J by 2 bases. Germline loops: CDR1 LGHNA, CDR2 YSLEER. This CDR3 has 23 residues. Here the CDR3 reads CASSQEIVLFRQGVFAGANVLTF. CDR3 bases: TGCGCCAGCAGCCAAGAGATCGTTCTATTTCGACAGGGGGTCTTTGCTGGGGCCAACGTCCTGACTTTC.

V is TRBV20-1 and J is TRBJ1-4; D call uncertain. The CDR3 covers 12 residues. Trimming took off 2 bases at V and 3 bases at J, with 4 bases between the two ends. Per germline, CDR1 DFQATT and CDR2 SNEGSKA (reference sequence). The CDR3 here is CSARRANEKLFF. The CDR3 DNA reads as TGCAGTGCTAGAAGAGCTAATGAAAAACTGTTTTTT.

V and J are TRBV7-6 and TRBJ2-7; perhaps TRBD2 as D (6 bases). With 4 bases removed from V and 4 bases from J, the gap between germline ends came to 17 bases. The CDR3 is 15 amino acids. The germline gives CDR1 SGHVS, CDR2 FNYEAQ. The CDR3 region is CASSSSLGRGYEQYF. The CDR3 bases are TGTGCCAGCAGCTCTAGCCTCGGGAGAGGATACGAGCAGTACTTC.

The chain recombines TRBV11-2 with TRBJ2-3, with D perhaps assigned TRBD1 or TRBD2 (5 bases each). Germline assignment: CDR1 SGHAT and CDR2 FQNNGV. This CDR3 is 14 amino acids long. Trimming pared 5 bases from V and 8 bases from J, leaving 17 bases between. CDR3 in DNA: TGTGCCAGCAGCCTATCGGGACCGGGCTCTACGCAGTATTTT. Translated: CASSLSGPGSTQYF.

In its sample, this clonotype was seen a few times. The chain is built from TRBV7-8 and TRBJ2-1, with a weak D call TRBD2 (7 bases). The V gene's germline CDR1 is SGHVS and CDR2 FQNEAQ. The CDR3 contains 16 residues. The V end lost 2 bases, the J end lost 4 bases, and 15 bases lay between the germline ends. The DNA of the CDR3 is TGTGCCAGCAGCTTAACCGCGGGGGCGGGATACAATGAGCAGTTCTTC. Translating it yields CASSLTAGAGYNEQFF. Variable domain in full (rest from reference TRBV7-8 and TRBJ2-1): GAGVSQSPRYKVAKRGQDVALRCDPISGHVSLFWYQQALGQGPEFLTYFQNEAQLDKSGLPSDRFFAERPEGSVSTLKIQRTQQEDSAVYLCASSLTAGAGYNEQFFGPGTRLTVL.

The V and J genes are TRBV12-3 or TRBV12-4 and TRBJ2-5; D gene unclear. The CDR3 is made up of 16 amino acids. Trimming cost V 2 bases and J 5 bases, with 18 bases left between them. CDR3 DNA: TGTGCCAGCAGTTTACAGGCTAGGCATAATCTGGAGACCCAGTACTTC. This gives the protein CASSLQARHNLETQYF.

This clonotype was picked up a small number of times. This chain uses TRBV7-6 with TRBJ2-4; unclear D gene. Trimming left V 2 bases short and J 7 bases short, with 9 bases between. This CDR3 has 13 amino acids. Germline V gene sequence: CDR1 SGHVS, CDR2 FNYEAQ. The CDR3 protein is CASSLPPGNIQYF. For the CDR3, the DNA is TGTGCCAGCAGCTTACCCCCCGGGAACATTCAGTACTTC.

J is TRBJ2-7 and V is TRBV4-1; D not certain. Germline V gives CDR1 MGHRA, CDR2 YSYEKL. This CDR3 comprises 13 residues. Deletions cut 5 bases from V and 2 bases from J, with 10 bases between. The CDR3 is CASSGRPAYEQYF. In DNA, the CDR3 is TGCGCCAGCAGCGGCCGACCCGCCTACGAGCAGTACTTC.

The chain links TRBV5-1 to TRBJ1-1, with 7 positions matching TRBD1. The CDR3 spans 16 residues. Germline CDR1 and CDR2: SGHRS and YFSETQ. V trimming: 5 bases; J trimming: 4 bases; junction bases outside the gene matches: 14. The CDR3 DNA follows: TGCGCCAGCAGGAGGGACAGCCTTTTGGAGGGCACTGAAGCTTTCTTT. Translating gives CASRRDSLLEGTEAFF.

This clonotype has only a few counts. The J gene is TRBJ1-1, the V gene TRBV5-1, with 9 nucleotides matching TRBD1. This CDR3 region has 16 residues. Germline assignment: CDR1 SGHRS and CDR2 YFSETQ. After removal of 1 base from V and 1 base from J, the junction contained 5 bases not matched to a gene. The CDR3 spells CASSLRGQGWNTEAFF. The CDR3 bases are TGCGCCAGCAGCTTGAGGGGACAGGGTTGGAACACTGAAGCTTTCTTT.